This T cell receptor (beta chain) was obtained from a study of blood T cell repertoires in COVID-19. Study-level information: Sources were T cells, B-cell-depleted T cells, or PBMCs; the material itself was cDNA or gDNA.

TCRdb's copy holds only in-frame clones and misses some; the assay was immunoSEQ multiplex PCR. The sample contains a few hundred thousand clones, 89% of which appear only once. Everyone who took part was 18 to 89 years old, and they came from about 25 US areas. Which cohort a participant joined came from the clinical history participants gave. CDR1 is LGHNT and CDR2 is FRNRAP in the germline V gene. The J segment lost 6 bases and the V segment lost 6 bases, leaving 15 bases of the junction unmatched. The CDR3 totals 17 residues. The V call is TRBV12-5, the J call TRBJ2-3; TRBD2 agrees at 10 bases. The clonotype was recovered from a woman between 25 and 40 years old who had recovered from COVID-19. The sequencing sample was made of PBMCs or T cells enriched from blood (not recorded which). The CDR3 DNA reads as TGTGCTAGTGGGAGAAACATAGCGGGAGGTCTTGGGGATACGCAGTATTTT. This sequence encodes CASGRNIAGGLGDTQYF.